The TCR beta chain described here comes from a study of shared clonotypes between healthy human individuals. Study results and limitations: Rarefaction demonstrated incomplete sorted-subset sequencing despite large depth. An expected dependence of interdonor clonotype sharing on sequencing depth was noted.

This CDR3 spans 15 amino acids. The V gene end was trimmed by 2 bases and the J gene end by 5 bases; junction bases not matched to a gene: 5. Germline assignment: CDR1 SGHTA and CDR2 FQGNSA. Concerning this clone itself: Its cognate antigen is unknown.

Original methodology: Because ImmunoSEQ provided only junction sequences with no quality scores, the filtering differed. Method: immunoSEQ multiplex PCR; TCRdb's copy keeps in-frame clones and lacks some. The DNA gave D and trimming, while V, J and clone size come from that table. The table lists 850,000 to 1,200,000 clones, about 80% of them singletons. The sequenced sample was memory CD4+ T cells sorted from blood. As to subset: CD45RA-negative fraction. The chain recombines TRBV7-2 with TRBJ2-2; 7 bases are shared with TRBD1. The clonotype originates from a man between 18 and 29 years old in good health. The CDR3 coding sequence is TGTGCCAGCAGCTTAAGGGGGCAAAGTACCGGGGAGCTGTTTTTT. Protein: CASSLRGQSTGELFF.